The rows below give T cell receptor beta chains drawn from one sample of a study of CD8+ T cells in alopecia areata. TCRdb's copy holds only in-frame clones and misses some; the assay was immunoSEQ multiplex PCR. The sample yields 110,000 to 150,000 clones, less than 65% seen once. The source material was CD8+ T cells sorted from blood. The receptors shown here come from a human donor in good health. Each CDR3 is given with its conserved first and last residue. Fields, in order: clone size, J gene, V gene, D gene, CDR3 DNA, CDR3 protein. A D gene is named only where the DNA matches it firmly. Part of the rows lack a size; the others show once, few, many or a class for expanded clones.

clone size: .
J gene: TRBJ2-7
V gene: TRBV30
D gene: .
CDR3 DNA: TGTGCCTGGAGCCTAGCCGACCAGGGGGGAGAGCAGTACTTC
CDR3 protein: CAWSLADQGGEQYF

clone size: once
J gene: TRBJ1-2
V gene: TRBV7-8
D gene: .
CDR3 DNA: TGTGCCAGCAGCCACCTATCAGTAGGGGTCACCTTC
CDR3 protein: CASSHLSVGVTF

clone size: .
J gene: TRBJ2-1
V gene: TRBV4-2
D gene: .
CDR3 DNA: TGTGCCAGCAGCCAAGATTTTGTGGGAGGCAACGATGAGCAGTTCTTC
CDR3 protein: CASSQDFVGGNDEQFF

clone size: .
J gene: TRBJ2-7
V gene: TRBV9
D gene: TRBD2
CDR3 DNA: TGTGCCAGCAGCGCGTCTAGCGGGAGCTCCTACGAGCAGTACTTC
CDR3 protein: CASSASSGSSYEQYF

clone size: .
J gene: TRBJ2-7
V gene: TRBV27
D gene: .
CDR3 DNA: TGTGCCAGCAGTTCAACCTCGAGTGGGGGCCCCTACGAGCAGTACTTC
CDR3 protein: CASSSTSSGGPYEQYF

clone size: .
J gene: TRBJ2-5
V gene: TRBV5-4
D gene: TRBD2
CDR3 DNA: TGTGCCAGCAGGGTAGCGGGAGGGTTAGAGACCCAGTACTTC
CDR3 protein: CASRVAGGLETQYF

clone size: .
J gene: TRBJ2-4
V gene: TRBV7-9
D gene: TRBD1
CDR3 DNA: TGTGCCAGCAGCTTGCAGGGGGCAAACATTCAGTACTTC
CDR3 protein: CASSLQGANIQYF

clone size: .
J gene: TRBJ2-7
V gene: TRBV6-6
D gene: TRBD2
CDR3 DNA: TGTGCCAGCAGTTACTCATTAGCGGGGGACTACGAGCAGTACTTC
CDR3 protein: CASSYSLAGDYEQYF

clone size: few
J gene: TRBJ2-1
V gene: TRBV19
D gene: .
CDR3 DNA: TGTGCCTCCCAAATGGGGGCCAATGAGCAGTTCTTC
CDR3 protein: CASQMGANEQFF

clone size: .
J gene: TRBJ2-2
V gene: TRBV9
D gene: .
CDR3 DNA: TGTGCCAGCAGCGTAGGGGGTTCGGCCGGGGAGCTGTTTTTT
CDR3 protein: CASSVGGSAGELFF

clone size: .
J gene: TRBJ2-1
V gene: TRBV11-2
D gene: .
CDR3 DNA: TGTGCCAGCAGCTTGGCAACAACGTCTGAGCAGTTCTTC
CDR3 protein: CASSLATTSEQFF

clone size: .
J gene: TRBJ1-1
V gene: TRBV5-6
D gene: .
CDR3 DNA: TGTGCCAGCAGCTTAGGGGGGCAGGAGTCTGAAGCTTTCTTT
CDR3 protein: CASSLGGQESEAFF

clone size: few
J gene: TRBJ1-1
V gene: TRBV11-2
D gene: .
CDR3 DNA: TGTGCCAGCAGCACCCATCGGGTAGGGGGCACTGAAGCTTTCTTT
CDR3 protein: CASSTHRVGGTEAFF

clone size: few
J gene: TRBJ2-5
V gene: TRBV13
D gene: .
CDR3 DNA: TGTGCCAGCAGCTCCGGGCAGGGGAGGACCCAGTACTTC
CDR3 protein: CASSSGQGRTQYF

clone size: .
J gene: TRBJ1-2
V gene: TRBV27
D gene: .
CDR3 DNA: TGTGCCAGCAGTTTATCGAGCTCATTTGGCTACACCTTC
CDR3 protein: CASSLSSSFGYTF

clone size: .
J gene: TRBJ2-2
V gene: TRBV27
D gene: TRBD1
CDR3 DNA: TGTGCCAGCAGTTTAGTCGACAGGGCGAACGGGGAGCTGTTTTTT
CDR3 protein: CASSLVDRANGELFF

clone size: .
J gene: TRBJ2-7
V gene: TRBV28
D gene: TRBD2
CDR3 DNA: TGTGCCAGCAGTACAAGCGGGGTTGCCTACGAGCAGTACTTC
CDR3 protein: CASSTSGVAYEQYF